This section outlines one T cell receptor (beta chain) sequence together with its context. Here immunoSEQ multiplex PCR was the method, and the copy in TCRdb shows in-frame clones only, minus some. The table shows about 380,000 clones, with more than 70% occurring only once. The CDR3 loop spans 16 amino acids. The V gene's germline CDR1 is MNHEY and CDR2 SMNVEV (reference sequence). Trimming took 2 bases from V and 0 from J, leaving 8 bases between them. This sample is drawn from a study of blood T cell repertoires in COVID-19. About the research overall: The analysed material was cDNA or gDNA that came from T cells, B-cell-depleted T cells, or PBMCs.

The sequence was collected from a man aged 25-45 years who had recovered from COVID-19. Sequencing was done on a sample of PBMCs or T cells enriched from blood (not recorded which). This chain links TRBV27 with TRBJ1-6, with D uncertain. CDR3 DNA: TGTGCCAGCAGTTTAACCCTGAGCTCCTATAATTCACCCCTCCACTTT. It is translated as CASSLTLSSYNSPLHF.